This T cell receptor (beta chain) was identified during a study of blood T cell repertoires in COVID-19. At the level of the study: Some COVID-19 samples were acute and others convalescent; all came from the United States, Italy and Spain. T cells, B-cell-depleted T cells, or PBMCs supplied cDNA or gDNA.

Germline V CDR1 and CDR2: SNHLY, FYNNEI. This CDR3 has 13 residues. The ends were cut back, 7 bases at V and 4 bases at J, with 11 bases in the middle. This clone has only a few counts. In the authors' methods: For nucleated cells, counts were estimated from reference gene primer amplification. Assay: immunoSEQ multiplex PCR; the TCRdb copy retains only in-frame clones and omits some. The D gene and trimming were derived from the DNA, and the V and J assignments and clone size from that table. This table has roughly 140,000 clones, more than 75% appearing once. The clonotype was recovered from a man between 60 and 75 years old with acute or convalescent COVID-19. The chain carries TRBV2 and TRBJ2-1; D is perhaps TRBD2 (6 bases). Material for sequencing was peripheral blood. CDR3 nucleotide sequence: TGTGCCAGCAAGGTAGCGGAGTACAATGAGCAGTTCTTC. The encoded protein is CASKVAEYNEQFF.